The T cell receptor beta chain under discussion was sequenced for a study of OX40 agonist ivuxolimab in advanced cancers. Study overall: Patients got intravenous ivuxolimab at 0.01 to 10 mg/kg every 2 weeks.

This clone was seen more than once but under ten times. The CDR3 is 15 amino acids. Germline CDR1 SGDLS, CDR2 YYNGEE. V was trimmed by 3 bases and J by 1 base, leaving 14 bases between them. TCRdb's table, derived via immunoSEQ multiplex PCR, lists solely in-frame clones and lacks some. This sample has more than 50,000 clones, with 85% to 90% found just once. The rearrangement joins TRBV9 to TRBJ2-7, with D possibly being TRBD1 (6 bases). The specimen was CD4+ or CD8+ T cells sorted from blood, collected in a trial of the OX40 agonist ivuxolimab. This sequence originates from an adult with an advanced solid tumor such as melanoma, head and neck, liver or kidney cancer. CDR3 sequence: CASSAQGELSYEQYF. The CDR3 DNA reads TGTGCCAGCAGCGCACAGGGAGAGTTGTCCTACGAGCAGTACTTC.